The 25 T cell receptor beta chains below were found in one sample sequenced in a study of blood T cells in healthy people across ages (dated by TCRdb to about 2015). Library preparation was by 5' RACE. TCRdb lists the instrument as Illumina HiSeq 2500. A second 7 to 11 cycle PCR used a sample-barcoded 5' primer and a J-beta primer mix. The public reads were reprocessed in TCRdb via fastp at Q25 and MiXCR, keeping in-frame beta chains. Identical CDR3 protein sequences are pooled into one entry, listed with their most common genes and DNA. Across this sample there are roughly 500,000 distinct CDR3 sequences, with 25% to 30% seen only once. The ten top clones hold under 20% of the sample. The sample comprised blood. These receptor sequences come from a woman in her seventies in good health.

This clonotype was observed a few times. V and J are TRBV7-3 and TRBJ2-3, with 8 bases that match TRBD2. The CDR3 consists of 15 residues. V lost 5 bases and J lost 3; bases outside the gene matches: 7. The germline V gene encodes CDR1 SGHTA and CDR2 FQGTGA. CDR3 nucleotides: TGTGCCAGCAGCGATCGGGGGGGCAGGACAGATACGCAGTATTTT. Amino acid sequence: CASSDRGGRTDTQYF.

This clonotype came up a few times. V usage is TRBV7-9 and J usage is TRBJ1-4; 8 bases map to TRBD1. Germline V gene lookup returns CDR1 SEHNR and CDR2 FQNEAQ (reference sequence). This CDR3 has 14 residues. V lost 3 bases to trimming and J lost 11 bases; unmatched junction nucleotides: 8. Written as DNA, the CDR3 is TGTGCCAGCAGCTTCTGGACAGGGACGGGGAAACTGTTTTTT. Translated: CASSFWTGTGKLFF.

As DNA, the CDR3 is TGCGCCAGCAGCTACCAACAGGGGGTCGATGGCTACACCTTC. This codes for CASSYQQGVDGYTF. The chain has TRBV5-1 and TRBJ1-2, with 8 nucleotides matching TRBD1. V was pared by 3 bases and J by 6 bases, with 7 bases of the junction left unmatched. CDR3 length: 14 amino acids. Germline V lookup: CDR1 SGHRS, CDR2 YFSETQ.

The rearrangement joins TRBV27 to TRBJ2-1, with 7 bases identical to TRBD1. The length of the CDR3 is 15 residues. Germline V gives CDR1 MNHEY, CDR2 SMNVEV (reference sequence). Trimming took 8 bases from V and 3 from J; bases not matched to a gene: 10. The CDR3 here is CASRPYRGYYNEQFF. CDR3 DNA: TGTGCCAGCCGTCCTTACAGGGGCTACTACAATGAGCAGTTCTTC.

This clonotype was seen a few times. The rearrangement uses TRBV7-9 and TRBJ2-3, with a weak D call TRBD2 (6 bases). Looked up from germline, CDR1 is SEHNR and CDR2 is FQNEAQ (reference sequence). The CDR3 contains 17 residues. The V end lost 6 bases, the J end lost 0 bases, and 19 bases lay between the germline ends. The CDR3 nucleotides are TGTGCCAGCAGTTCTCCGGGAGCCTTAACTAGCACAGATACGCAGTATTTT. Protein sequence: CASSSPGALTSTDTQYF.

V gene TRBV4-3 combines with J gene TRBJ1-1; possibly TRBD1 for D (5 bases). The germline V and J ends were trimmed by 0 bases and 7 bases, with 9 bases remaining between them. Looked up from germline, CDR1 is LGHNA and CDR2 is YSLEER. The CDR3 totals 13 residues. CDR3 sequence: CASSQEMGGEAFF. The CDR3 DNA follows: TGCGCCAGCAGCCAAGAAATGGGGGGTGAAGCTTTCTTT.

The chain couples TRBV18 to TRBJ1-4, with 9 bases lining up with TRBD1. Germline assignment: CDR1 KGHSH and CDR2 LQKENI. V shed 0 bases and J 4 bases; nucleotides not matched to a gene: 3. The CDR3 runs 16 residues. The CDR3 DNA sequence: TGTGCCAGCTCACCACCGTTGGGACAGGGTAATGAAAAACTGTTTTTT. This codes for CASSPPLGQGNEKLFF.

The chain has TRBV7-2 and TRBJ1-1; unclear D gene. Per the germline V gene, CDR1 is SGHTA and CDR2 is FQGNSA. This CDR3 comprises 13 residues. V lost 1 base to trimming and J lost 6 bases, with 9 bases between them. The CDR3 here is CASSLEREAEAFF. CDR3 DNA: TGTGCCAGCAGCTTAGAGAGGGAAGCTGAAGCTTTCTTT. The full variable domain, with the rest looked up from reference TRBV7-2 and TRBJ1-1, is GAGVSQSPSNKVTEKGKDVELRCDPISGHTALYWYRQSLGQGLEFLIYFQGNSAPDKSGLPSDRFSAERTGGSVSTLTIQRTQQEDSAVYLCASSLEREAEAFFGQGTRLTVV.

This clonotype occurred a few times. This chain links TRBV4-1 with TRBJ2-3; the D is unclear. Germline CDR1 MGHRA, CDR2 YSYEKL. The V gene lost 2 bases and the J gene lost 2 bases, with 17 bases spanning the gap. The CDR3 consists of 17 residues. CDR3: CASSQSGLKGHTDTQYF. CDR3 in DNA: TGCGCCAGCAGCCAAAGTGGGTTAAAGGGCCACACAGATACGCAGTATTTT.

V is TRBV5-1 and J is TRBJ1-1; no reliable D call. Germline V gives CDR1 SGHRS, CDR2 YFSETQ. V gave up 6 bases and J gave up 10 bases, with 19 bases separating them. The CDR3 spans 13 residues. CDR3 protein: CASTDVRVRGAFF. In DNA, the CDR3 is TGCGCCAGCACCGACGTAAGGGTCCGGGGAGCTTTCTTT.

The chain is built from TRBV20-1 and TRBJ2-5, with D possibly being TRBD1 (6 bases). Germline CDR1 reads DFQATT; CDR2 reads SNEGSKA (reference sequence). This CDR3 spans 15 amino acids. Trimming left V 3 bases short and J 5 bases short, with 19 bases between. CDR3 sequence (DNA): TGCAGTGCTAGGGAGTTCGACAGGCCGGGGGAGACCCAGTACTTC. Translated: CSAREFDRPGETQYF.

Worth noting for this clonotype: Sequence at one end of the junction differs from germline and may be a read error. The chain carries TRBV2 and TRBJ1-5; D perhaps matches TRBD1 (5 bases). Germline V lookup: CDR1 SNHLY, CDR2 FYNNEI. This CDR3 comprises 14 residues. CDR3 in DNA: TGTGCCAGCAGCCTACAGGTTCGCAATCAGCCCCGGCATTTT. It translates to CASSLQVRNQPRHF. Full variable domain (remainder filled in from reference TRBV2 and TRBJ1-5): EPEVTQTPSHQVTQMGQEVILRCVPISNHLYFYWYRQILGQKVEFLVSFYNNEISEKSEIFDDQFSVERPDGSNFTLKIRSTKLEDSAMYFCASSLQVRNQPRHFGDGTRLSIL.

V is TRBV7-9 and J is TRBJ2-7, with D perhaps TRBD1 (5 bases). V shed 2 bases and J shed 5 bases, with 13 bases lying between them. This CDR3 region has 14 residues. The germline V gene encodes CDR1 SEHNR and CDR2 FQNEAQ (reference sequence). The CDR3 sequence is CASSLYQGADEQYF. In DNA, the CDR3 is TGTGCCAGCAGCTTATATCAGGGTGCGGACGAGCAGTACTTC.

The chain links TRBV4-2 to TRBJ2-3; TRBD2 aligns across 8 bases. CDR3 size: 16 residues. Germline loops: CDR1 LGHNA, CDR2 YNFKEQ. Trimming at V came to 2 bases and at J to 0 bases, leaving 4 bases not matched to a gene. The CDR3 bases are TGTGCCAGCAGCCAATTTCGCGGGGGGAGCACAGATACGCAGTATTTT. Its translation is CASSQFRGGSTDTQYF.

The chain links TRBV29-1 to TRBJ2-2; D possibly corresponds to TRBD2 (5 bases). V was cut by 6 bases and J by 2 bases, with 10 bases left in between. The CDR3 length is 13 residues. Germline lookup yields CDR1 SQVTM and CDR2 ANQGSEA. CDR3 in amino acids: CSVSTGNTGELFF. The CDR3 region has the DNA TGCAGCGTGTCGACGGGAAACACCGGGGAGCTGTTTTTT.

The chain is built from TRBV12-3 or TRBV12-4 and TRBJ1-2; the match to TRBD1 covers 9 bases. The CDR3 covers 13 residues. V lost 6 bases, J lost 8 bases, and 7 bases stayed unmatched. CDR3 nucleotides: TGTGCCAGCAGACAGGGGGCGACGTCAGGCTACACCTTC. Translating it yields CASRQGATSGYTF.

This clonotype was recorded at least ten times. The V and J genes are TRBV5-1 and TRBJ1-2; D is uncertain. Germline CDR1 is SGHRS and CDR2 is YFSETQ. The CDR3 is 12 amino acids. Between the trimmed V and J ends, which lost 4 bases and 1 base, there was a span of 5 bases. CDR3 protein: CASSGDNYGYTF. In DNA, the CDR3 is TGCGCCAGCAGCGGGGATAACTATGGCTACACCTTC.

This clonotype was detected many times. The CDR3 reads CSVGRQETQYF. The CDR3 region has the DNA TGCAGTGTAGGGCGGCAAGAGACCCAGTACTTC. J is TRBJ2-5 and V is TRBV29-1; D gene ambiguous. CDR1 and CDR2 (germline): SQVTM, ANQGSEA. The CDR3 length is 11 residues.

This chain uses TRBV5-1 with TRBJ2-1, with 7 bases aligning to TRBD2. Germline CDR1 reads SGHRS; CDR2 reads YFSETQ. J lost 6 bases, V lost 5 bases, and 11 bases had no gene match. This CDR3 is built from 15 residues. CDR3 in amino acids: CASSGGWTRSNEQFF. The CDR3 region has the DNA TGCGCCAGCAGTGGAGGGTGGACTAGGAGCAATGAGCAGTTCTTC.

This chain uses TRBV11-2 with TRBJ2-3, with a tentative D call TRBD1 (6 bases). CDR3 length: 15 residues. V lost 3 bases and J lost 0, with 10 bases in between. Germline CDR1 is SGHAT and CDR2 is FQNNGV. The CDR3 is CASSFRDTSTDTQYF. The CDR3 bases are TGTGCCAGCAGCTTCCGGGACACCAGCACAGATACGCAGTATTTT.

This rearrangement joins TRBV3-1 to TRBJ2-3, with 9 bases matching TRBD2. The trim removed 0 bases at V and 4 bases at J, leaving 5 bases unmatched. This CDR3 contains 16 residues. Germline V gives CDR1 LGHDT, CDR2 YNNKEL (reference sequence). The CDR3 nucleotides are TGTGCCAGCAGCCAAGATCCCAGCGGGGGGTCAGATACGCAGTATTTT. This codes for CASSQDPSGGSDTQYF.

This clonotype was counted a few times. The chain uses TRBV5-1 and TRBJ1-1, with no clear D. The V and J ends lost 0 bases and 0 bases respectively, with 12 bases between them. Per germline, CDR1 SGHRS and CDR2 YFSETQ. The CDR3 contains 16 residues. The CDR3 protein is CASSLAAVVMNTEAFF. The CDR3 bases are TGCGCCAGCAGCTTGGCGGCAGTGGTCATGAACACTGAAGCTTTCTTT.

This chain links TRBV5-1 with TRBJ1-1; no reliable D call. Trimming took 0 bases from V and 2 from J, leaving 11 bases between them. The CDR3 consists of 15 residues. Germline lookup yields CDR1 SGHRS and CDR2 YFSETQ. CDR3 in DNA: TGCGCCAGCAGCTTGGTTTCAGCTCAAAACACTGAAGCTTTCTTT. Translated: CASSLVSAQNTEAFF.

This rearrangement joins TRBV5-1 to TRBJ2-7; TRBD2 might be the D (5 bases). Deletions cut 0 bases from V and 7 bases from J, with 14 bases between. This CDR3 spans 14 amino acids. CDR1 is SGHRS, CDR2 YFSETQ, per germline. CDR3 loop: CASSLGIASGEQYF. CDR3 bases: TGCGCCAGCAGCTTGGGCATAGCGTCGGGGGAGCAGTACTTC.

This clonotype came up a few times. The chain recombines TRBV7-2 with TRBJ2-4, with a weak D call TRBD1 (6 bases). The CDR3 spans 13 residues. Trimming removed 3 bases at V and 8 bases at J, with 11 bases between. Germline CDR1 is SGHTA and CDR2 is FQGNSA. DNA of the CDR3: TGTGCCAGCAGCTTCCGGGACAAGGACATTCAGTACTTC. It is translated as CASSFRDKDIQYF. The entire variable domain, with the rest obtained from reference TRBV7-2 and TRBJ2-4, is as follows: GAGVSQSPSNKVTEKGKDVELRCDPISGHTALYWYRQSLGQGLEFLIYFQGNSAPDKSGLPSDRFSAERTGGSVSTLTIQRTQQEDSAVYLCASSFRDKDIQYFGAGTRLSVL.